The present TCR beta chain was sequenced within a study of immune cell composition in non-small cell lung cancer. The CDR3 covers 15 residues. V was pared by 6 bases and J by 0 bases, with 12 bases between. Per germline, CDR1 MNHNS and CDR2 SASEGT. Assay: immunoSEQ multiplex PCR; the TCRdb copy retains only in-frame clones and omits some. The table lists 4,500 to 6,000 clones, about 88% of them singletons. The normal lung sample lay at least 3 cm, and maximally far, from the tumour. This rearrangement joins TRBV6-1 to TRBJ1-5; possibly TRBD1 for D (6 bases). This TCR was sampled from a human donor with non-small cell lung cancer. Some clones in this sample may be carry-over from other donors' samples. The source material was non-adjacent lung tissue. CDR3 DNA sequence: TGTGCCAGCAGACCTTCAGGGGATAGCAATCAGCCCCAGCATTTT. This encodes CASRPSGDSNQPQHF.